The sequence of this T cell receptor (beta chain) was determined in a study of ipilimumab plus nivolumab after autologous stem cell transplantation. For the study at large: Both relapsed and primary refractory DLBCL were included.

The V gene's germline CDR1 is SGHNT and CDR2 YYREEE (reference sequence). The V and J ends lost 4 bases and 5 bases, in that order; junction bases with no gene match: 7. CDR3 size: 14 residues. The table came from immunoSEQ multiplex PCR; TCRdb's copy has only in-frame clones and leaves some out. The sample has about 84,000 clones; approximately 83% are singletons. Checkpoint therapy with ipilimumab 1 mg/kg began 14 to 28 days after transplant. The gene calls are TRBV5-4 and TRBJ2-5, with 8 bases identical to TRBD1. The material was PBMCs, obtained in a trial of ipilimumab plus nivolumab as post-transplant consolidation. This TCR was recovered from a male donor with diffuse large B-cell lymphoma. The CDR3, as DNA: TGTGCCAGCAGCGCGACAGGGGTTCAGGAGACCCAGTACTTC. Protein sequence: CASSATGVQETQYF.